Listed here is a single T cell receptor beta chain. CDR1 is KGHSH, CDR2 LQKENI, per germline. CDR3 length: 12 amino acids. V lost 0 bases and J lost 8, with 7 bases in between. This entry is derived from a study of cytomegalovirus exposure and HLA in healthy donors. Primers: 60 Vbeta forward and 13 Jbeta reverse. Here immunoSEQ multiplex PCR was the method, and the copy in TCRdb shows in-frame clones only, minus some. The sample contains some 130,000 clones, roughly 88% of which appear only once. The V and J genes are TRBV18 and TRBJ1-2; maybe TRBD1 (6 bases). This TCR was sampled from a boy younger than 18 in good health and CMV-seronegative. Sequenced material: PBMCs. CDR3 sequence (DNA): TGTGCCAGCTCACCACCGAGGGGGGGCTACACCTTC. Translated: CASSPPRGGYTF.